Listed here are 9 T cell receptor beta chains from one sample, sequenced in a study of response to subunit inactivated influenza vaccine (dated by TCRdb to the late 2010s). Receptor libraries were prepared by RT-PCR. The listed sequencing device is Illumina HiSeq 2500. TCRdb reworked the public reads: Q25 trimming with fastp, MiXCR clone assembly, productive beta chains retained. Here each entry gathers all rows of one CDR3 protein and keeps the most common genes and DNA. The table for this sample lists about 620,000 distinct CDR3 sequences; over 9.5% of them were counted only once. The top ten clonotypes cover 10% of the sample. Sequencing was performed on PBMCs from blood, taken on the day of vaccination. These TCRs come from a man over 45 who received an inactivated influenza vaccine. Donor details come from another sample of the same person, matched by shared clones.

This clonotype was found a few times. One end of the junction is discordant with germline, which a read error may explain. CDR3 amino acids: CASSQGEQGSGKLFF. CDR3 coding DNA: TGCGCCAGCAGCCAAGGGGAGCAGGGATCGGGAAAATTGTTTTTT. The chain joins TRBV4-3 to TRBJ1-4; a weak D match, TRBD1 (5 bases). The V gene's germline CDR1 is LGHNA and CDR2 YSLEER. The CDR3 has 15 residues.

This chain uses TRBV20-1 with TRBJ1-2, with D perhaps matching TRBD1 (5 bases). From germline, CDR1 is DFQATT and CDR2 SNEGSKA (reference sequence). With 6 bases removed from V and 6 bases from J, the gap between germline ends came to 17 bases. This CDR3 contains 13 residues. CDR3 DNA sequence: TGCAGTGCGTCCGGCCAGGGTAGTAATGGCTACACCTTC. Protein product: CSASGQGSNGYTF.

This clonotype was counted at least ten times. This chain connects TRBV5-1 to TRBJ1-1, with 8 positions matching TRBD1. Germline-derived CDR1 and CDR2 are SGHRS and YFSETQ. V dropped 4 bases and J dropped 4; count of bases not matched to a gene: 3. This CDR3 is built from 13 residues. CDR3 loop: CASSIDRGTEAFF. In nucleotides, the CDR3 is TGCGCCAGCAGCATAGACAGGGGCACTGAAGCTTTCTTT. Complete variable domain (other parts from reference TRBV5-1 and TRBJ1-1): KAGVTQTPRYLIKTRGQQVTLSCSPISGHRSVSWYQQTPGQGLQFLFEYFSETQRNKGNFPGRFSGRQFSNSRSEMNVSTLELGDSALYLCASSIDRGTEAFFGQGTRLTVV.

This clonotype was seen a handful of times. The rearrangement joins TRBV28 to TRBJ2-3; 7 bases fit TRBD1. The V segment lost 2 bases and the J segment 5 bases; nucleotides outside the gene matches: 13. This CDR3 contains 17 residues. CDR1 is MDHEN and CDR2 is SYDVKM in the germline V gene. The CDR3 loop is CASSLNLRDSPGDTQYF. Written as DNA, the CDR3 is TGTGCCAGCAGTTTAAACCTCCGGGACAGCCCCGGAGATACGCAGTATTTT. Complete variable domain (other parts from reference TRBV28 and TRBJ2-3): DVKVTQSSRYLVKRTGEKVFLECVQDMDHENMFWYRQDPGLGLRLIYFSYDVKMKEKGDIPEGYSVSREKKERFSLILESASTNQTSMYLCASSLNLRDSPGDTQYFGPGTRLTVL.

This chain uses TRBV29-1 with TRBJ1-4; TRBD1 matches at 7 bases. Trimming removed 5 bases from V and 5 bases from J; junction bases left unmatched: 5. Germline V CDR1 and CDR2: SQVTM, ANQGSEA. The CDR3 has 13 residues. The CDR3 sequence is CSVSGTANEKLFF. For the CDR3, the DNA is TGCAGCGTTTCCGGGACAGCGAATGAAAAACTGTTTTTT.

The sample holds a few counts of this clonotype. The chain links TRBV24-1 to TRBJ2-5; D not certain. The CDR3 covers 12 residues. V dropped 4 bases and J dropped 7 bases, with 9 bases sitting between them. Looked up from germline, CDR1 is KGHDR and CDR2 is SFDVKD. CDR3 sequence reads: CATSDSLWTQYF. The CDR3 bases are TGTGCCACCAGTGACTCCTTGTGGACCCAGTACTTC.

The genes are TRBV11-2 and TRBJ2-5; D not resolved. Trimming shortened V by 1 base and J by 4 bases, and 7 bases separated the two germline ends. The CDR3 covers 13 residues. Per germline, CDR1 SGHAT and CDR2 FQNNGV. The CDR3 sequence is CASSLVAIETQYF. The CDR3 DNA follows: TGTGCCAGCAGCTTAGTTGCGATAGAGACCCAGTACTTC. Combining the CDR3 with reference TRBV11-2 and TRBJ2-5 gives the whole variable domain EAGVAQSPRYKIIEKRQSVAFWCNPISGHATLYWYQQILGQGPKLLIQFQNNGVVDDSQLPKDRFSAERLKGVDSTLKIQPAKLEDSAVYLCASSLVAIETQYFGPGTRLLVL.

CDR3 sequence (DNA): TGCAGCGTTATAGTTCCGGGACCTCGGATCTATGGCTACACCTTC. Protein product: CSVIVPGPRIYGYTF. The chain couples TRBV29-1 to TRBJ1-2, with D perhaps TRBD1 (5 bases). V lost 5 bases, J lost 4 bases, and 20 bases lay in between. CDR3 size: 15 residues. Germline CDR1 SQVTM, CDR2 ANQGSEA.

The V gene is TRBV30, the J gene TRBJ2-1, with 10 positions matching TRBD2. V was pared by 4 bases and J by 1 base, with 13 bases of the junction left unmatched. This CDR3 spans 18 amino acids. Germline-derived CDR1 and CDR2 are GTSNPN and SVGIG (reference sequence). The DNA for the CDR3 is TGTGCCTGGAAACGGGCTAGCGGGAGATACAAATCCTACAATGAGCAGTTCTTC. Translating it yields CAWKRASGRYKSYNEQFF.